This TCR beta chain was recovered during a study of response to subunit inactivated influenza vaccine. CDR1 and CDR2 from the germline V gene are SGHTA and FQGNSA. Trimming pared 1 base from V and 1 base from J, leaving 11 bases between. The CDR3 extends over 15 amino acids. TCRdb reprocessed the RT-PCR reads with MiXCR, giving one entry per CDR3 protein. This table has roughly 650,000 distinct CDR3 sequences, 12% to 15% appearing once. The chain carries TRBV7-2 and TRBJ2-7, with a weak D call TRBD2 (5 bases). This receptor was taken from a man aged 45 to 65 who received an inactivated influenza vaccine. The source material was PBMCs from blood, sampled 14 to 15 days before vaccination. CDR3 sequence: CASSLDGVQSYEQYF. CDR3 DNA: TGTGCCAGCAGCTTAGACGGGGTACAATCCTACGAGCAGTACTTC.